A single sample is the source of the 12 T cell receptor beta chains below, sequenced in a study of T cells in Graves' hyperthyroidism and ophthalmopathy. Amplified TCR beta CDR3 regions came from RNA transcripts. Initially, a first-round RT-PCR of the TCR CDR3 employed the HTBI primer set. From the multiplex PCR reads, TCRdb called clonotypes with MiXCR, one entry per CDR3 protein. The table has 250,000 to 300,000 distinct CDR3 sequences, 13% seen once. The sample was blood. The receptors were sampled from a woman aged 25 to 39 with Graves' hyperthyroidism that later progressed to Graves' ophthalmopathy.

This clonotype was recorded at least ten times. The CDR3 sequence: CSAKTSGRVYEQYF. DNA of the CDR3: TGCAGTGCCAAGACTAGCGGGAGGGTTTACGAGCAGTACTTC. The chain carries TRBV20-1 and TRBJ2-7; 14 positions match TRBD2. The CDR3 contains 14 residues. CDR1 is DFQATT, CDR2 SNEGSKA, per germline (reference sequence). V dropped 6 bases and J dropped 4; count of bases not matched to a gene: 5.

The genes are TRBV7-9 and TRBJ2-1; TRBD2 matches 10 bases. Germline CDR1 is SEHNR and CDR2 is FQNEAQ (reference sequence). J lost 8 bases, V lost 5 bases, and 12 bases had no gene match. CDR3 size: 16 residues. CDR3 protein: CASSPRASGSNDEQFF. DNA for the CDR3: TGTGCCAGCAGCCCCAGGGCTAGCGGGAGTAACGATGAGCAGTTCTTC.

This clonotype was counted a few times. DNA of the CDR3: TGTGCCAGTACTCCGGGACAGCTAAACTATGGCTACACCTTC. It yields the protein CASTPGQLNYGYTF. V gene TRBV19 combines with J gene TRBJ1-2; 7 positions agree with TRBD1. This CDR3 contains 14 residues. Germline lookup yields CDR1 LNHDA and CDR2 SQIVND (reference sequence). J gave up 2 bases and V 7 bases, and 7 bases lay outside the gene matches.

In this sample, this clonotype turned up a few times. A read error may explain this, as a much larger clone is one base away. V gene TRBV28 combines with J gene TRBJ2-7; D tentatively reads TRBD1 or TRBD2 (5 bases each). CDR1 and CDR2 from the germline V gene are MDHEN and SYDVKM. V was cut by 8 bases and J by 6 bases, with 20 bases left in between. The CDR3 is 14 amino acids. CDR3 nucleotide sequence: TGTGCCAGCGGCGAGGGACGCCGAGCCTGCGAGCAGTACTTC. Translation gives CASGEGRRACEQYF.

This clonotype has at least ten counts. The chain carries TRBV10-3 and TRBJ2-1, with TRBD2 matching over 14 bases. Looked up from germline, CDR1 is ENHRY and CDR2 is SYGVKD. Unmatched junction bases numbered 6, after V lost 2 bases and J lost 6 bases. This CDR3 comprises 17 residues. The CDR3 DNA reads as TGTGCCATCAGTGAGGAACCGGGACTAGCGGGAGTCAATGAGCAGTTCTTC. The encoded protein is CAISEEPGLAGVNEQFF.

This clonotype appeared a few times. The CDR3 nucleotides read TGTGCCAGCAGTGAAACTAGCGTCAGGAGCTCCTACGAGCAGTACTTC. It yields the protein CASSETSVRSSYEQYF. This chain connects TRBV6-1 to TRBJ2-7; 7 bases line up with TRBD2. Germline CDR1 and CDR2: MNHNS and SASEGT. V was clipped by 2 bases and J by 0 bases; unmatched bases: 7. The CDR3 has 16 amino acids.

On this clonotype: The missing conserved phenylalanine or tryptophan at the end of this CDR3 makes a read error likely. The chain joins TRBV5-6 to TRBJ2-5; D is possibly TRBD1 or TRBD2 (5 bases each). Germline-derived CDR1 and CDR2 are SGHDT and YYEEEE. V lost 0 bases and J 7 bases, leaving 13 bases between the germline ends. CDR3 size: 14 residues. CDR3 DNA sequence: TGTGCCAGCAGCTTGGGAGGGGCTAGTGGGACCCAGTACCTC. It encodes CASSLGGASGTQYL.

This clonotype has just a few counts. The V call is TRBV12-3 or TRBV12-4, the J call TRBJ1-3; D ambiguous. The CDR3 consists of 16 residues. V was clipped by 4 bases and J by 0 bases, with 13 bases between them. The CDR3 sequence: CASSWAVPNSGNTIYF. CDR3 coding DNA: TGTGCCAGCAGTTGGGCAGTTCCAAACTCTGGAAACACCATATATTTT.

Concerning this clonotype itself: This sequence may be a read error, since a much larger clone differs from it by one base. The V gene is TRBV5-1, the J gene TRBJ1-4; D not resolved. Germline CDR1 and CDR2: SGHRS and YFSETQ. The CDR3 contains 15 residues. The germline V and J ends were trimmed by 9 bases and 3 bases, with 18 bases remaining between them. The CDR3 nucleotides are TGCGCCATCCCGGAACCCCTTACAGCTAATGAAAAACTGTTTTTT. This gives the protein CAIPEPLTANEKLFF.

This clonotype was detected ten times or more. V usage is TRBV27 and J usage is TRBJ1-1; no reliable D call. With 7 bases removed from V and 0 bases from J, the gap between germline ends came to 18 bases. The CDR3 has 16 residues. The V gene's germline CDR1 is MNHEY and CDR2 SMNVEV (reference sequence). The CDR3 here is CASKSTGAVLNTEAFF. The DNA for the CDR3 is TGTGCCAGCAAAAGTACCGGTGCAGTCTTGAACACTGAAGCTTTCTTT.

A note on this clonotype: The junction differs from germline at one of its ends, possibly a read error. In DNA form, the CDR3 reads TGTGCCAGCAGCCCGGGGACAGCTGCTCCTGGGACCAACGTCCTGACTTTC. Translated: CASSPGTAAPGTNVLTF. This chain connects TRBV6-1 to TRBJ2-6; 7 bases fit TRBD1. The CDR3 is made up of 17 amino acids. The germline V gene encodes CDR1 MNHNS and CDR2 SASEGT.

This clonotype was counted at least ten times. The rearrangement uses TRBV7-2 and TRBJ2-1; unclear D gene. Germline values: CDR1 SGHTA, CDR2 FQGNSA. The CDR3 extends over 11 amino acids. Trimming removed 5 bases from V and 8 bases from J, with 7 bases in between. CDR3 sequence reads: CASSQTDEQFF. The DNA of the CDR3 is TGTGCCAGCAGCCAGACGGATGAGCAGTTCTTC.